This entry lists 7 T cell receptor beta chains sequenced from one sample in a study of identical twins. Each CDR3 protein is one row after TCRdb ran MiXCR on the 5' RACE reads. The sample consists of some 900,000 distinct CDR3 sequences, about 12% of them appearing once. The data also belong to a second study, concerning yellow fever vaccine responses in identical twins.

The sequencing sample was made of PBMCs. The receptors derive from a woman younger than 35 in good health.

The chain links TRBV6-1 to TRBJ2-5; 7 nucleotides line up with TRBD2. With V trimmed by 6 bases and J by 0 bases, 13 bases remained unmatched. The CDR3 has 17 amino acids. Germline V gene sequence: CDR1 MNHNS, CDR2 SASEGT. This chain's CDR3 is CASSRGVSSGYQETQYF. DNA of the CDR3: TGTGCCAGCAGCCGTGGGGTGTCTAGCGGCTACCAAGAGACCCAGTACTTC.

The DNA of the CDR3 is TGTGCCAGCAGTAAGGGCCCTCGGTCAATCCAAGAGACCCAGTACTTC. This translates into CASSKGPRSIQETQYF. This chain connects TRBV2 to TRBJ2-5; no reliable D call. CDR1 is SNHLY and CDR2 is FYNNEI in the germline V gene. V gave up 5 bases and J gave up 1 base, with 17 bases separating them. This CDR3 has 16 residues.

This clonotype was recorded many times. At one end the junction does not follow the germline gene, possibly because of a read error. The CDR3 DNA reads TGTGCCAGCAGCTTAGCGATTGGAGAGCAGTTCTTC. Amino acids: CASSLAIGEQFF. V and J are TRBV12-3 or TRBV12-4 and TRBJ2-1; perhaps TRBD2 as D (5 bases). The CDR3 is 12 amino acids.

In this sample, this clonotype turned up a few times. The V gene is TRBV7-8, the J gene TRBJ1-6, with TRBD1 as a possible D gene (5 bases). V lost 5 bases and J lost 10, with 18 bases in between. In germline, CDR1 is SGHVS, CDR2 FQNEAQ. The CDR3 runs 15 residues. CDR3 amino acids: CASSDGTGSTSPLHF. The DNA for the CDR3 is TGTGCCAGCAGCGACGGGACCGGCAGTACCTCACCCCTCCACTTT.

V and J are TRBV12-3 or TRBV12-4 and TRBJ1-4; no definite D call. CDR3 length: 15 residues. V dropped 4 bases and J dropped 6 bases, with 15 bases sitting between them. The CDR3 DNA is TGTGCCAGCAGTTCCCCCGTCGACCTACATGAAAAACTGTTTTTT. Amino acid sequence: CASSSPVDLHEKLFF.

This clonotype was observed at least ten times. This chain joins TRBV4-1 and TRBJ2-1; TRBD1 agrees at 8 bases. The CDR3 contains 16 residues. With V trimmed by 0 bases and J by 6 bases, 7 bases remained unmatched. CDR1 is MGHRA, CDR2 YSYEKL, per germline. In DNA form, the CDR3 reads TGCGCCAGCAGCCAAGATCCTGGGACAGGAGGCAATGAGCAGTTCTTC. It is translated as CASSQDPGTGGNEQFF.

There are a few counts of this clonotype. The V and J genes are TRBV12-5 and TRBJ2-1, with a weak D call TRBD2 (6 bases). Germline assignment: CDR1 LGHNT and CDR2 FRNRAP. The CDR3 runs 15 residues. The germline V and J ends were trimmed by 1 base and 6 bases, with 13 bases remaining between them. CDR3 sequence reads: CASGLAGALGNEQFF. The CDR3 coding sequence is TGTGCTAGTGGTTTGGCGGGAGCCCTAGGCAATGAGCAGTTCTTC. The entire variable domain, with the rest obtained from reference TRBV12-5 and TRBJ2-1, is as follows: DARVTQTPRHKVTEMGQEVTMRCQPILGHNTVFWYRQTMMQGLELLAYFRNRAPLDDSGMPKDRFSAEMPDATLATLKIQPSEPRDSAVYFCASGLAGALGNEQFFGPGTRLTVL.